Listed below are T cell receptor beta chains from one sample, sequenced in a study of T-cell reconstitution after alpha-beta-depleted transplantation in children. Each CDR3 protein is one row after TCRdb ran MiXCR on the PCR reads. This table holds a few hundred thousand distinct CDR3 sequences, 15% to 20% found once. Source: PBMCs, mostly from graft donor cells, taken 360 days after TCRalphabeta/CD19-depleted stem cell transplant. The source of these receptors is a boy less than two years old who had a stem cell transplant for Wiskott-Aldrich syndrome, so the T cells may come from the graft donor. CDR3s include the opening cysteine and the closing phenylalanine or tryptophan. Fields, in order: J gene, V gene, CDR3 protein.

>TRBJ1-5|TRBV19
CASSISGGNQPQHF
>TRBJ2-1|TRBV5-1
CASSSTGGLNEQFF
>TRBJ2-2|TRBV20-1
CSARTYILGELFF
>TRBJ2-3|TRBV7-9
CASSLDGTDTQYF
>TRBJ2-3|TRBV12-3/TRBV12-4
CASSLRRGGHTDTQYF
>TRBJ2-4|TRBV29-1
CSAIGQGNIQYF
>TRBJ2-7|TRBV7-8
CASNELAGGPYEQYF
>TRBJ1-2|TRBV29-1
CSVEAGPAF
>TRBJ2-5|TRBV20-1
CSARVVPDSMGTQYF
>TRBJ1-1|TRBV7-2
CASSLKPWAMNTEAFF
>TRBJ2-5|TRBV2
CARQAGRQETQYF
>TRBJ1-1|TRBV11-2
CASSLGGWLENTEAFF
>TRBJ2-4|TRBV15
CATSRGLAGTKNIQYF
>TRBJ2-2|TRBV11-1
CASSLLVPRTGKSTGELFF
>TRBJ2-3|TRBV25-1
CASSELGTSDTQYF
>TRBJ2-6|TRBV12-3/TRBV12-4
CASSPQGRPSGANVLTF
>TRBJ2-7|TRBV7-2
CASSPPSYEQYF
>TRBJ2-7|TRBV20-1
CSARGSGGGNYEQYF
>TRBJ2-7|TRBV10-3
CAITLDREGEQYF
>TRBJ2-1|TRBV6-2/TRBV6-3
CASSSPGLADTNEQFF
>TRBJ2-1|TRBV7-9
CASSLQMISYNEQFF
>TRBJ2-3|TRBV7-2
CASSLGVERAMGQYF
>TRBJ2-1|TRBV2
CASSEALLWGSDNEQFF
>TRBJ2-6|TRBV4-3
CASSLAWGALGANVLTF
>TRBJ2-3|TRBV29-1
CSVEPAGSTDTQYF
>TRBJ2-2|TRBV20-1
CSASGGPGELFF
>TRBJ2-7|TRBV7-9
CASSLESLGQTYEQYF
>TRBJ2-3|TRBV9
CASSVIGAADTQYF
>TRBJ1-1|TRBV24-1
CATSEGPTEAFF
>TRBJ2-5|TRBV25-1
CASSEYKGQQETQYF
>TRBJ2-4|TRBV12-3/TRBV12-4
CASSLRGTAKNIQYF
>TRBJ1-2|TRBV6-1
CASSRGRGAGGGYTF
>TRBJ2-1|TRBV5-1
CASSGTVSSYNEQFF
>TRBJ1-3|TRBV12-3/TRBV12-4
CASNQGKGNTIYF
>TRBJ1-6|TRBV5-5
CASSPFNSPLHF
>TRBJ2-7|TRBV6-2/TRBV6-3
CASSLTYARPYEQYF
>TRBJ2-7|TRBV27
CASSLYSGSEQYF
>TRBJ2-7|TRBV20-1
CSARDNNSGRQYF
>TRBJ2-5|TRBV24-1
CATSDPGGGETQYF
>TRBJ1-1|TRBV5-1
CASSQGWGTEAFF
>TRBJ2-5|TRBV2
CASSDLTGQETQYF
>TRBJ2-6|TRBV29-1
CSAAARRGSGANVLTF
>TRBJ2-1|TRBV18
CASSPVSGFYNEQFF
>TRBJ2-6|TRBV6-1
CASNHRVLSGANVLTF
>TRBJ2-1|TRBV5-1
CASSLASARGSSYNEQFF
>TRBJ2-7|TRBV3-1
CASSPSPTGLYEQYF
>TRBJ2-2|TRBV7-9
CASSPGQATTGELFF
>TRBJ2-1|TRBV11-2
CASSLERLTGETRNEQFF
>TRBJ2-7|TRBV18
CASSPAGLFYEQYF
>TRBJ2-7|TRBV7-9
CASSLSGTDYEQYF
>TRBJ2-1|TRBV30
CAWMAHNKYGAGEQFF
>TRBJ1-6|TRBV20-1
CSASRDYNSPLHF